This TCR beta chain was identified in a study of T cells in Graves' hyperthyroidism and ophthalmopathy. V dropped 4 bases and J dropped 5; count of bases not matched to a gene: 6. This CDR3 has 15 residues. The germline V gene encodes CDR1 KGHDR and CDR2 SFDVKD. Regions amplified from RNA transcripts were the TCR beta CDR3 regions. During a first-round RT-PCR of the TCR CDR3, the HTBI primer set was used. Using its own MiXCR run on the multiplex PCR reads, TCRdb lists one record per CDR3 protein. The repertoire has under 70,000 distinct CDR3 sequences, about 57% of them found once; the top ten carry approximately 3.5%. Clinical symptoms, serum thyroxine and TRAb, thyroid ultrasound and orbital computed tomography were used for the diagnoses.

J is TRBJ2-1 and V is TRBV24-1, with 8 bases matching TRBD1. The sample consisted of blood. This TCR came from a woman in her fifties or sixties with Graves' ophthalmopathy. The CDR3 reads CATSDEDRVNNEQFF. CDR3 DNA sequence: TGTGCCACCAGTGACGAGGACAGGGTTAACAATGAGCAGTTCTTC.